The T cell receptor (beta chain) described here comes from a study of control samples from healthy donors and cancer patients. Sequencing used immunoSEQ multiplex PCR; TCRdb keeps in-frame clones, though not all of them. This table has roughly 190,000 clones, approximately 91% appearing once. CDR1 and CDR2 (germline): SEHNR, FQNEAQ (reference sequence). The CDR3 runs to 18 residues. Losses at the gene ends were 1 base for V and 4 bases for J; bases not matched to a gene: 12. This TCR derives from a man aged 25 to 40 in good health. The material sequenced was blood. The V gene is TRBV7-9, the J gene TRBJ2-1; 8 bases match TRBD2. This CDR3 is CASSLVPSSGVVYNEQFF. In nucleotides, the CDR3 is TGTGCCAGCAGCTTAGTCCCAAGTAGCGGGGTGGTTTACAATGAGCAGTTCTTC. The entire variable domain, with the rest obtained from reference TRBV7-9 and TRBJ2-1, is as follows: DTGVSQNPRHKITKRGQNVTFRCDPISEHNRLYWYRQTLGQGPEFLTYFQNEAQLEKSRLLSDRFSAERPKGSFSTLEIQRTEQGDSAMYLCASSLVPSSGVVYNEQFFGPGTRLTVL.